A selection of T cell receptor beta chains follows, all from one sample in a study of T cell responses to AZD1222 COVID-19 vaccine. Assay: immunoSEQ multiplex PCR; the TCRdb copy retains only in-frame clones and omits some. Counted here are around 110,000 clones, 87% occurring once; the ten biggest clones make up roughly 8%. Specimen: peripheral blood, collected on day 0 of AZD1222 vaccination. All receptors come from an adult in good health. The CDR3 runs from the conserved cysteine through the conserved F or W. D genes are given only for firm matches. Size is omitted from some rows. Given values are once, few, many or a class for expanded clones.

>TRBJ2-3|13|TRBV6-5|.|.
CASSMGHTSVQYF
TGTGCCAGCAGTATGGGCCATACCTCGGTGCAGTATTTT
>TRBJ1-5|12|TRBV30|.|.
CAWRQGNQPQHF
TGTGCCTGGAGGCAGGGCAATCAGCCCCAGCATTTT
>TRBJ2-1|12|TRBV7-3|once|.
CASSFKDGTQFF
TGTGCCAGCAGCTTTAAGGATGGGACTCAGTTCTTC
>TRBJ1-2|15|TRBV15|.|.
CATSRDLEGLVGYTF
TGTGCCACCAGCAGAGATCTGGAGGGATTGGTTGGCTACACCTTC
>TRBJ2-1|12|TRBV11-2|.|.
CASSLGDNEQFF
TGTGCCAGCAGCTTAGGAGACAATGAGCAGTTCTTC
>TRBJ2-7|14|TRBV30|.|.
CAWSERVWADEQYF
TGTGCCTGGAGTGAACGGGTCTGGGCAGACGAGCAGTACTTC
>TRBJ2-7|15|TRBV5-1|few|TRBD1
CASSLGDRLFDEQYF
TGCGCCAGCAGCTTGGGGGACAGGTTATTCGACGAGCAGTACTTC
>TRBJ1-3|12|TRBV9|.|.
CASSVLGNTIYF
TGTGCCAGCAGCGTACTAGGAAACACCATATATTTT
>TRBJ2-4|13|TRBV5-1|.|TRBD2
CASSLGLGDIQYF
TGCGCCAGCAGCTTAGGACTAGGGGACATTCAGTACTTC
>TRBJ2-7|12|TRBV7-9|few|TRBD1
CASSPTGDEQYF
TGTGCCAGCAGCCCGACAGGGGACGAGCAGTACTTC
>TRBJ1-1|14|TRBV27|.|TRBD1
CASTKDRLESEAFF
TGTGCCAGCACCAAGGACAGGCTCGAGAGTGAAGCTTTCTTT
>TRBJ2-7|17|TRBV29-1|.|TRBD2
CSVGGLAGFTVGYEQYF
TGCAGCGTAGGAGGACTAGCGGGGTTTACCGTCGGCTACGAGCAGTACTTC
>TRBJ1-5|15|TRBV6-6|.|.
CASSRRGISVQPQHF
TGTGCCAGCAGTCGTCGTGGGATCTCGGTTCAGCCCCAGCATTTT
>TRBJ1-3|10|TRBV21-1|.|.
CASSGPRGPF
TGTGCCAGCAGCGGCCCGAGGGGCCCCTTT
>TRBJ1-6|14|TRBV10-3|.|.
CAITPGDKGSPLHF
TGTGCCATCACCCCCGGGGACAAAGGTTCACCCCTCCACTTT
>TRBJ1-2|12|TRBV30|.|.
CAWTVSYYGYTF
TGTGCCTGGACTGTTTCGTACTATGGCTACACCTTC
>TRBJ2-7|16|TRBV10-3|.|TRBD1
CAISEPGQGGGYEQYF
TGTGCCATCAGTGAGCCAGGACAGGGGGGAGGCTACGAGCAGTACTTC
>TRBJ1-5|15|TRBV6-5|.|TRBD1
CASSYGQGGDQPQHF
TGTGCCAGCAGTTACGGACAGGGAGGGGATCAGCCCCAGCATTTT
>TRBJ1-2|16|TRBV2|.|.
CASSETQGLSNYGYTF
TGTGCCAGCAGTGAAACCCAGGGGCTATCTAACTATGGCTACACCTTC
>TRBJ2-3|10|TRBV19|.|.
CARARDTQYF
TGTGCCAGAGCGCGTGATACGCAGTATTTT
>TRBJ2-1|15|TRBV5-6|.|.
CASTIRRLENNEQFF
TGTGCCAGCACGATCCGCAGGCTAGAAAACAATGAGCAGTTCTTC
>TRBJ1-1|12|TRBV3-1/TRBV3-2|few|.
CASSQGGTEAFF
TGTGCCAGCAGCCAAGGGGGGACTGAAGCTTTCTTT
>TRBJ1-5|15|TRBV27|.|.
CASSLYGEGNQPQHF
TGTGCCAGCAGTTTATATGGGGAGGGCAATCAGCCCCAGCATTTT
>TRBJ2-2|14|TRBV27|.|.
CASSLSLNTGELFF
TGTGCCAGCAGTTTATCCCTGAACACCGGGGAGCTGTTTTTT
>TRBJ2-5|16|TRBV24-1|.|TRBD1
CATSDGTGDGAETQYF
TGTGCCACCAGTGATGGGACAGGGGATGGGGCGGAGACCCAGTACTTC
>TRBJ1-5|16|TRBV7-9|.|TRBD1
CASSPPGDRRNQPQHF
TGTGCCAGCAGCCCACCAGGGGACAGGCGCAATCAGCCCCAGCATTTT